The source of this T cell receptor beta chain is a study of OX40 agonist ivuxolimab in advanced cancers. Overall study: An agonistic human IgG2 monoclonal antibody against OX40 (CD134) was given. The dose-escalation group included hepatocellular carcinoma, melanoma, renal cell carcinoma and head and neck cancer.

Clones were sequenced by immunoSEQ multiplex PCR, and TCRdb holds only the in-frame ones, with some missing. The sample holds about 83,000 clones, around 85% seen once. With baseline, cycle 4 day 1, and cycle 7 day 1 as timepoints, blood was sampled. The germline V gene has CDR1 SGHRS and CDR2 YFSETQ. This CDR3 spans 16 amino acids. The sequencing here drew on CD4+ or CD8+ T cells sorted from blood, taken in a trial of the OX40 agonist ivuxolimab. The receptor was isolated from an adult with an advanced solid tumor such as melanoma, head and neck, liver or kidney cancer. This chain links TRBV5-1 with TRBJ2-5, with 8 bases aligning to TRBD1. The J call may be faulty, since TRBJ2-7 better matches the DNA end. The CDR3 here is CASSLRSGGTAYEQYF. CDR3 sequence (DNA): TGCGCCAGCAGCTTGCGGTCAGGGGGCACAGCGTACGAGCAGTACTTC.